Sequencing of this T cell receptor (beta chain) was carried out in a study of T cells and Merkel cell carcinoma outcomes. This CDR3 spans 14 amino acids. Trimming took 1 base from V and 2 from J, leaving 9 bases between them. Germline assignment: CDR1 SEHNR and CDR2 FQNEAQ (reference sequence). The data were produced by immunoSEQ multiplex PCR, yet TCRdb's version contains in-frame clones alone and is incomplete. The sample contains about 1,700 clones, 70% to 90% of which appear only once. V is TRBV7-9 and J is TRBJ2-7; D remains unclear. This TCR was sampled from a human donor with Merkel cell carcinoma. Sequencing used tumor tissue from Merkel cell carcinoma. The CDR3, as DNA: TGTGCCAGCAGCTTAGGGACGTTAACCTACGAGCAGTACTTC. This gives the protein CASSLGTLTYEQYF.